Presented here are 24 T cell receptor beta chains from one specimen sequenced in a study of blood T cell repertoires in COVID-19. TCRdb's table, derived via immunoSEQ multiplex PCR, lists solely in-frame clones and lacks some. The repertoire holds about 200,000 clones, with roughly four fifths as singletons. The sample comprised peripheral blood. The receptors were gathered from a woman aged 35 to 49 with acute or convalescent COVID-19.

V and J are TRBV9 and TRBJ1-2; perhaps TRBD1 as D (6 bases). V was clipped by 0 bases and J by 8 bases, with 11 bases between them. CDR3 length: 13 amino acids. The V gene's germline CDR1 is SGDLS and CDR2 YYNGEE. The CDR3: CASSVDSGGGYTF. The CDR3 region has the DNA TGTGCCAGCAGCGTAGATAGCGGGGGCGGCTACACCTTC.

This sequence joins TRBV27 and TRBJ2-1; no reliable D call. Germline-derived CDR1 and CDR2 are MNHEY and SMNVEV (reference sequence). This CDR3 has 13 amino acids. Trimming shortened V by 4 bases and J by 7 bases, and 11 bases separated the two germline ends. The chain's CDR3 is CASSYPGGNEQFF. As DNA, the CDR3 is TGTGCCAGCAGTTACCCAGGTGGGAATGAGCAGTTCTTC.

The chain employs TRBV28 and TRBJ2-7; TRBD1 aligns across 8 bases. This CDR3 contains 14 residues. From germline, CDR1 is MDHEN and CDR2 SYDVKM. The ends lost 3 bases at V and 4 bases at J; junction bases unmatched: 5. The CDR3: CASSFGQGRYEQYF. CDR3 coding DNA: TGTGCCAGCAGTTTTGGACAGGGAAGGTACGAGCAGTACTTC.

V and J are TRBV2 and TRBJ1-2, with D unclear. CDR3 size: 14 residues. Germline V gene lookup returns CDR1 SNHLY and CDR2 FYNNEI. The V end was cut by 2 bases, the J end by 4 bases, with 11 bases between. Here the CDR3 DNA reads TGTGCCAGCAGTGAATGGAACAGCCCCTATGGCTACACCTTC. Translation gives CASSEWNSPYGYTF.

V usage is TRBV7-2 and J usage is TRBJ2-5, with TRBD2 identical over 8 bases. The CDR3 has 13 amino acids. The germline CDR1 and CDR2 sequences are SGHTA and FQGNSA. The J segment lost 11 bases and the V segment lost 0 bases, leaving 5 bases of the junction unmatched. CDR3 sequence reads: CASSLALASGQYF. The CDR3 bases are TGTGCCAGCAGCTTAGCGCTTGCTAGCGGGCAGTACTTC. Supplemented by reference TRBV7-2 and TRBJ2-5, the full variable domain reads GAGVSQSPSNKVTEKGKDVELRCDPISGHTALYWYRQSLGQGLEFLIYFQGNSAPDKSGLPSDRFSAERTGGSVSTLTIQRTQQEDSAVYLCASSLALASGQYFGPGTRLLVL.

The chain couples TRBV7-3 to TRBJ2-3, with D possibly matching TRBD2 (6 bases). The CDR3 spans 18 residues. Germline V gene data show CDR1 as SGHTA and CDR2 as FQGTGA. Trimming shortened V by 5 bases and J by 6 bases, and 27 bases separated the two germline ends. This CDR3 reads CASSPWGTPGLHQDTQYF. Written as DNA, the CDR3 is TGTGCCAGCAGCCCTTGGGGAACACCGGGACTCCACCAGGATACGCAGTATTTT.

The V and J genes are TRBV7-2 and TRBJ2-3, with 11 positions matching TRBD2. With 7 bases clipped from V and 10 bases from J, the junction kept 16 bases outside the gene matches. The CDR3 has 16 amino acids. Germline V gives CDR1 SGHTA, CDR2 FQGNSA. CDR3 region: CASTTLAGGPNAPQYF. The CDR3, as DNA: TGTGCCAGCACGACCTTAGCGGGAGGGCCAAATGCTCCGCAGTATTTT.

This chain joins TRBV13 and TRBJ1-2; no firm D call. Germline assignment: CDR1 PRHDT and CDR2 FYEKMQ (reference sequence). The CDR3 spans 12 residues. Trimming cost V 5 bases and J 5 bases, with 9 bases left between them. CDR3 bases: TGTGCCAGCAGCGTTAACAGTTATGGCTACACCTTC. Residues: CASSVNSYGYTF.

V gene TRBV2 combines with J gene TRBJ1-5; the match to TRBD1 covers 7 bases. This CDR3 has 17 amino acids. In germline, CDR1 is SNHLY, CDR2 FYNNEI. V lost 6 bases, J lost 4 bases, and 15 bases stayed unmatched. The CDR3 DNA follows: TGTGCCAGCAGGGAACTAGGGGGCAGCGTCCCGAATCAGCCCCAGCATTTT. This encodes CASRELGGSVPNQPQHF.

The chain recombines TRBV5-6 with TRBJ2-1, with TRBD1 identical over 8 bases. V shed 0 bases, J shed 4 bases, and the junction held 9 bases outside the gene matches. Germline CDR1 reads SGHDT; CDR2 reads YYEEEE. This CDR3 region has 17 residues. The CDR3: CASSLAFDRGGYNEQFF. Here the CDR3 DNA reads TGTGCCAGCAGCTTGGCCTTCGACAGGGGCGGGTACAATGAGCAGTTCTTC.

This chain uses TRBV11-3 with TRBJ2-3; a possible D gene is TRBD2 (5 bases). V lost 5 bases and J lost 6, with 21 bases in between. This CDR3 is built from 16 residues. Germline loops: CDR1 SGHNT, CDR2 YENEEA. The CDR3 sequence is CASSPRTGGAMDTQYF. CDR3 DNA: TGTGCCAGCAGCCCGAGGACTGGTGGAGCCATGGATACGCAGTATTTT. Together with reference TRBV11-3 and TRBJ2-3, the CDR3 gives the full variable domain: EAGVVQSPRYKIIEKKQPVAFWCNPISGHNTLYWYLQNLGQGPELLIRYENEEAVDDSQLPKDRFSAERLKGVDSTLKIQPAELGDSAVYLCASSPRTGGAMDTQYFGPGTRLTVL.

The chain has TRBV11-2 and TRBJ2-5; perhaps TRBD2 as D (7 bases). Trimming left V 5 bases short and J 9 bases short, with 22 bases between. This CDR3 is built from 15 residues. The germline CDR1 and CDR2 sequences are SGHAT and FQNNGV. CDR3 sequence reads: CASSNLIGGRGSQYF. The CDR3 region has the DNA TGTGCCAGCAGCAACCTCATCGGGGGGCGGGGGTCCCAGTACTTC.

The chain uses TRBV27 and TRBJ2-7; D may be TRBD2 (5 bases). V shed 6 bases and J shed 1 base, with 16 bases lying between them. The CDR3 consists of 15 residues. Germline loops: CDR1 MNHEY, CDR2 SMNVEV (reference sequence). This CDR3 is CASRPLSSGSYEQYF. The CDR3 DNA is TGTGCCAGCAGACCACTTAGCTCGGGGTCCTACGAGCAGTACTTC.

This rearrangement joins TRBV30 to TRBJ1-1, with D perhaps TRBD1 (5 bases). The CDR3 loop spans 15 amino acids. V lost 0 bases and J lost 1, with 12 bases in between. Germline CDR1 is GTSNPN and CDR2 is SVGIG (reference sequence). The DNA for the CDR3 is TGTGCCTGGAGTGTGTATTGGACAAAGAACACTGAAGCTTTCTTT. Encoded protein: CAWSVYWTKNTEAFF.

Concerning this clone: The same CDR3 can be traced to other DNA sequences in this sample. The genes are TRBV5-1 and TRBJ1-1, with TRBD1 matching over 7 bases. Germline V CDR1 and CDR2: SGHRS, YFSETQ. This CDR3 region has 14 residues. The junction had 6 bases not matched to a gene; V was cut back by 4 bases and J by 3 bases. CDR3 in amino acids: CASSPAGGYTEAFF. The CDR3 nucleotides are TGCGCCAGCAGCCCGGCAGGGGGTTACACTGAAGCTTTCTTT.

A remark on this clone: The junction shows a germline mismatch at one end, possibly a read error. This chain connects TRBV6-2 or TRBV6-3 to TRBJ2-7; no definite D call. The CDR3 is 12 amino acids. Germline V gene data show CDR1 as MNHEY and CDR2 as SVGEGT. The CDR3 DNA reads TGTGCCAGCAGTGATCCCCTCTACGCGCAGTACTTC. This codes for CASSDPLYAQYF.

The CDR3: CASSLAPTGTEAFF. CDR3 DNA: TGCGCCAGCAGCTTGGCTCCTACCGGCACTGAAGCTTTCTTT. The V gene is TRBV5-1, the J gene TRBJ1-1, with no clear D. The V gene's germline CDR1 is SGHRS and CDR2 YFSETQ. V shed 0 bases and J shed 4 bases, with 10 bases lying between them. CDR3 length: 14 residues. The entire variable domain, with the rest obtained from reference TRBV5-1 and TRBJ1-1, is as follows: KAGVTQTPRYLIKTRGQQVTLSCSPISGHRSVSWYQQTPGQGLQFLFEYFSETQRNKGNFPGRFSGRQFSNSRSEMNVSTLELGDSALYLCASSLAPTGTEAFFGQGTRLTVV.

This clone has just a few counts. The rearrangement uses TRBV11-1 and TRBJ1-1; D is perhaps TRBD1 (5 bases). The V gene lost 8 bases and the J gene lost 7 bases, with 17 bases spanning the gap. Germline CDR1 is SGHAT and CDR2 is FQDESV (reference sequence). The CDR3 has 13 amino acids. As DNA, the CDR3 is TGTGCCAGCCTTGTACCGGGGGGAGGTGAAGCTTTCTTT. It translates to CASLVPGGGEAFF.

In its sample, this clone was seen a few times. Additional DNA sequences in this sample encode the identical CDR3. The chain's CDR3 is CASSYSVSGANVLTF. CDR3 nucleotides: TGTGCCAGCAGTTATTCTGTCTCTGGGGCCAACGTCCTGACTTTC. The rearrangement joins TRBV6-2 or TRBV6-3 to TRBJ2-6, with D unresolved. Trimming cost V 3 bases and J 0 bases, with 6 bases left between them. Germline loops: CDR1 MNHEY, CDR2 SVGEGT. The CDR3 loop spans 15 amino acids.

This clone came up a few times. The chain combines TRBV7-9 with TRBJ2-7; no definite D call. CDR1 SEHNR and CDR2 FQNEAQ come from the germline V gene (reference sequence). There are 13 residues in the CDR3. V lost 4 bases, J lost 6 bases, and 13 bases lay in between. The CDR3 loop is CASSSPSRSEQYF. CDR3 DNA: TGTGCCAGCAGCTCTCCTTCGAGGAGCGAGCAGTACTTC.

This chain uses TRBV6-2 or TRBV6-3 with TRBJ2-4; the D gene is possibly TRBD2 (5 bases). The germline CDR1 and CDR2 sequences are MNHEY and SVGEGT. This CDR3 has 16 residues. Trimming shortened V by 6 bases and J by 6 bases, and 21 bases separated the two germline ends. The CDR3 bases are TGTGCCAGCAGCCCTTCCTGGGGAGCAGAAGGAAACATTCAGTACTTC. Its protein is CASSPSWGAEGNIQYF.

This clone has a count of ten or more. The chain combines TRBV20-1 with TRBJ2-5; D uncertain. Deletions cut 3 bases from V and 3 bases from J, with 8 bases between. Germline CDR1 and CDR2: DFQATT and SNEGSKA (reference sequence). The CDR3 is made up of 12 amino acids. The CDR3 region has the DNA TGCAGTGCTAGTCGTACAGAAGAGACCCAGTACTTC. Its translation: CSASRTEETQYF.

This clone turned up a few times. J is TRBJ1-4 and V is TRBV14; unclear D gene. V was trimmed by 1 base and J by 10 bases, leaving 13 bases between them. CDR3 length: 14 residues. Germline assignment: CDR1 SGHDN and CDR2 FVKESK. DNA for the CDR3: TGTGCCAGCAGCCAAGTTAACAGAGTGTCAAAACTGTTTTTT. Protein sequence: CASSQVNRVSKLFF.

The chain links TRBV5-1 to TRBJ2-7, with 7 bases that match TRBD2. From germline, CDR1 is SGHRS and CDR2 YFSETQ. V lost 0 bases and J lost 4; bases outside the gene matches: 4. This CDR3 has 14 amino acids. The CDR3 is CASSLGSGPYEQYF. CDR3 in DNA: TGCGCCAGCAGCTTGGGTAGCGGGCCTTACGAGCAGTACTTC.